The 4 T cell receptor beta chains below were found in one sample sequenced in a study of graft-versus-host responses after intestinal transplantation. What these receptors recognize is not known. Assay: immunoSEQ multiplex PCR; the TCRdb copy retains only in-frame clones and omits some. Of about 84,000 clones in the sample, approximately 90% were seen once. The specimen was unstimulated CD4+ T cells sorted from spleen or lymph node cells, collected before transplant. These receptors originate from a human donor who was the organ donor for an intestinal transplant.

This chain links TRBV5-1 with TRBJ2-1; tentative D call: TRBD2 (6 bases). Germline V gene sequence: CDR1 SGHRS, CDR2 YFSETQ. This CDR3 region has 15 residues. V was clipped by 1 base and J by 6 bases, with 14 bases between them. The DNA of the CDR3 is TGCGCCAGCAGCTTGTGGGGGGAGGTCCTCAATGAGCAGTTCTTC. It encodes CASSLWGEVLNEQFF.

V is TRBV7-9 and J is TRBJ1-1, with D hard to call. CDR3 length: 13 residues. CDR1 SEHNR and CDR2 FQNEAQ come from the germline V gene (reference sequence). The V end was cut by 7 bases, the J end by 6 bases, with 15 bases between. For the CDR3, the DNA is TGTGCCAGCAAGGACCTTAGGGAGCCTGAAGCTTTCTTT. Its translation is CASKDLREPEAFF.

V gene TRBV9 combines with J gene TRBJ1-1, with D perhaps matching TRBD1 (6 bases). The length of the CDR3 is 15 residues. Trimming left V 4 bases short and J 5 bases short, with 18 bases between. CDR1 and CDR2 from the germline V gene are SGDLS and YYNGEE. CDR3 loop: CASSPRRAQGTEAFF. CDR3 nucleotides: TGTGCCAGCAGCCCCCGGAGAGCCCAGGGGACTGAAGCTTTCTTT.

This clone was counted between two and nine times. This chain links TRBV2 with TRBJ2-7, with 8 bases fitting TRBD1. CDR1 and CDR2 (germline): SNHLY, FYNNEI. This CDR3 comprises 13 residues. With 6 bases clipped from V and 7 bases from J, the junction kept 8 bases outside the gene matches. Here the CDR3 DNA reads TGTGCCAGCAGCCGGACAGGGACTTTTGAGCAGTACTTC. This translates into CASSRTGTFEQYF.